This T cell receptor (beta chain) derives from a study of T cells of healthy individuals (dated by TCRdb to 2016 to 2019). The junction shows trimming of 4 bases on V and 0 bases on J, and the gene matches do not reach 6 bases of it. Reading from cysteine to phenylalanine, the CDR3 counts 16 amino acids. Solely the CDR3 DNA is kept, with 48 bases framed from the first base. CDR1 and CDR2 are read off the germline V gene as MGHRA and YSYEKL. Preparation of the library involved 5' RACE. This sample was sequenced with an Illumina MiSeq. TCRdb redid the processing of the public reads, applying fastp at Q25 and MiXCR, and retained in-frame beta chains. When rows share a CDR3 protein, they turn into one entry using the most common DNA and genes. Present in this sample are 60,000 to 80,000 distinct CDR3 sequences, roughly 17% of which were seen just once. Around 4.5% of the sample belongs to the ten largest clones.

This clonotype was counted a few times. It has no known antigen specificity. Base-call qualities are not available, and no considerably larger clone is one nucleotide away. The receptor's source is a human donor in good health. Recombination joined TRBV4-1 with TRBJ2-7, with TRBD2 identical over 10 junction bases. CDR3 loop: CASSPEGLATSYEQYF. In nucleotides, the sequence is TGCGCCAGCAGCCCAGAGGGACTAGCGACCTCCTACGAGCAGTACTTC.